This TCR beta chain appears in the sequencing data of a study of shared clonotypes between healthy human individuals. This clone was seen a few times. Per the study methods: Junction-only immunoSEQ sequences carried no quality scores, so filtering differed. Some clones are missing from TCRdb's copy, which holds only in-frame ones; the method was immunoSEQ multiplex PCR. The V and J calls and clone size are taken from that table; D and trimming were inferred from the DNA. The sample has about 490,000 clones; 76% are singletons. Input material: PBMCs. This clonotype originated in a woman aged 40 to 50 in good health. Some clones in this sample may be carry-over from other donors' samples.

The CDR3 DNA reads TGTGCCAGCAGCCCCGGGGTTGGCACCGGGGAGCTGTTTTTT. As protein: CASSPGVGTGELFF. The chain links TRBV7-3 to TRBJ2-2; a possible D gene is TRBD2 (5 bases). The CDR3 has 14 amino acids. The germline CDR1 and CDR2 sequences are SGHTA and FQGTGA. The ends were cut back, 5 bases at V and 4 bases at J, with 11 bases in the middle.